One and the same sample provided the 4 T cell receptor beta chains below, sequenced in a study of blood T cells in healthy people across ages. Alongside a J-beta primer mix, a sample-barcoded 5' primer served in a second PCR lasting roughly 7 to 11 cycles. TCRdb re-called the 5' RACE reads with MiXCR, one entry per CDR3 protein. The data contain roughly 900,000 distinct CDR3 sequences, under 30% of them singletons. Specimen: blood. The receptors stem from a woman aged 80 or older in good health.

J is TRBJ2-7 and V is TRBV7-9; 9 bases fit TRBD2. The DNA end favors TRBJ2-5, so the J call may be wrong. This CDR3 region has 16 residues. Germline lookup yields CDR1 SEHNR and CDR2 FQNEAQ (reference sequence). As DNA, the CDR3 is TGTGCCAGCAGCCTATCGGGAGGACTAGCGTTCGAGACCCAGTACTTC. This translates into CASSLSGGLAFETQYF.

The chain is built from TRBV7-2 and TRBJ2-7; D is possibly TRBD1 (5 bases). The V end lost 1 base, the J end lost 0 bases, and 13 bases lay between the germline ends. Looked up from germline, CDR1 is SGHTA and CDR2 is FQGNSA. CDR3 size: 16 residues. The CDR3 here is CASSLGADMSSYEQYF. The CDR3 bases are TGTGCCAGCAGCTTAGGGGCGGACATGAGCTCCTACGAGCAGTACTTC.

This chain connects TRBV7-3 to TRBJ2-5; D is unresolved. The J call may be wrong; the DNA end is better matched by TRBJ2-7. The CDR3 has 12 residues. Germline V gives CDR1 SGHTA, CDR2 FQGTGA. The CDR3 is CASSPTPGEQYF. The CDR3 DNA reads TGTGCCAGCAGCCCCACCCCCGGCGAGCAGTACTTC.

Concerning this clonotype itself: A single base separates this from a much larger clone, so it may be a read error. V is TRBV5-6 and J is TRBJ2-7; 9 bases fit TRBD1. Per germline, CDR1 SGHDT and CDR2 YYEEEE. V dropped 6 bases and J dropped 2; count of bases not matched to a gene: 6. The CDR3 runs to 14 residues. CDR3 sequence reads: CASTAGQGPYEQYF. The CDR3 DNA sequence: TGTGCCAGCACCGCGGGACAGGGCCCCTACGAGCAGTACTTC.